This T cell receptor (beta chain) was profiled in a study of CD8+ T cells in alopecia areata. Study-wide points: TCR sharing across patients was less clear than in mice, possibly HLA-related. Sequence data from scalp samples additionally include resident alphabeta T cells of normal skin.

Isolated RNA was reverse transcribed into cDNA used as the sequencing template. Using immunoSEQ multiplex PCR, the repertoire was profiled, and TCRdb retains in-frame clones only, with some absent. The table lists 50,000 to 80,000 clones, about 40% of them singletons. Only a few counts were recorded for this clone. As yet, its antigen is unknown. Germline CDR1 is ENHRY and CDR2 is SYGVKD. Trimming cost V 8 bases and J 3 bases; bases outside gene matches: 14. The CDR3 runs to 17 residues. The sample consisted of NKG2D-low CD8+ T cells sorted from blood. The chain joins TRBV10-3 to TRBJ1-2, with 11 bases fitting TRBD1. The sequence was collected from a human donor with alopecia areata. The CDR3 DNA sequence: TGTGCCATCGGAAGGACAGGGGGCCTTTCCGGGGACTATGGCTACACCTTC. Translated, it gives CAIGRTGGLSGDYGYTF.